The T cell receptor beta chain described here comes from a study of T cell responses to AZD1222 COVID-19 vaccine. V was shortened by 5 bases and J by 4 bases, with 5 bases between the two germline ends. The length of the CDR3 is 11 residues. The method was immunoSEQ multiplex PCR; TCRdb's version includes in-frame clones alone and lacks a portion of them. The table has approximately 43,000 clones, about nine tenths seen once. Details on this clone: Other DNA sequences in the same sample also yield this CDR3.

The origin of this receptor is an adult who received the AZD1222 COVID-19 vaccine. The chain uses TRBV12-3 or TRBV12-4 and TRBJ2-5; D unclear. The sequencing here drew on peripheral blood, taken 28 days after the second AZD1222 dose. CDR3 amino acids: CASSLRETQYF. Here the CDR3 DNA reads TGTGCCAGCAGTCTCAGAGAGACCCAGTACTTC.